This TCR beta chain is drawn from a study of blood T cell repertoires in COVID-19. Study information: Sources were T cells, B-cell-depleted T cells, or PBMCs; the material itself was cDNA or gDNA.

This CDR3 contains 15 residues. Trimming took off 6 bases at V and 1 base at J, with 13 bases between the two ends. Per germline, CDR1 KGHDR and CDR2 SFDVKD. The authors' processing: Reference gene primer amplification gave estimated nucleated cell counts. Some clones are missing from TCRdb's copy, which holds only in-frame ones; the method was immunoSEQ multiplex PCR. V and J calls plus clone size are reproduced from that table; the DNA served to infer D and trimming. The sample has about 160,000 clones, roughly 84% seen once. Seattle enrolled patients during active infection and tracked them longitudinally.

Sequenced sample: peripheral blood. This rearrangement joins TRBV24-1 to TRBJ2-3; D is perhaps TRBD2 (6 bases). The TCR was taken from a woman in her forties or fifties with COVID-19, enrolled during active disease. The CDR3 reads CATSFGGSGTDTQYF. The CDR3 DNA is TGTGCCACCAGTTTCGGGGGTTCGGGCACAGATACGCAGTATTTT.